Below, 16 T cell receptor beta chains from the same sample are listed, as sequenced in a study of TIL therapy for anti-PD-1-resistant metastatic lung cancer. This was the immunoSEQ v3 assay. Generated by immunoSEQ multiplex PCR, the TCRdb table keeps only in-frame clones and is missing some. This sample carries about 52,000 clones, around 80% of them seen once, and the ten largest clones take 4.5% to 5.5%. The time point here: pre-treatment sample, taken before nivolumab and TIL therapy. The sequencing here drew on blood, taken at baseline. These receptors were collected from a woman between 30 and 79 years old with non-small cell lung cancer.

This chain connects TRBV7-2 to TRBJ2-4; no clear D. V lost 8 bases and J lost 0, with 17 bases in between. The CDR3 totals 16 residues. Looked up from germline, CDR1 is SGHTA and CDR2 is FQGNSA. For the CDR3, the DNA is TGTGCCAGCGCGCCAGCCCTTTTATTAGCCAAAAACATTCAGTACTTC. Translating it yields CASAPALLLAKNIQYF. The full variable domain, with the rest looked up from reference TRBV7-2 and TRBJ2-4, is GAGVSQSPSNKVTEKGKDVELRCDPISGHTALYWYRQSLGQGLEFLIYFQGNSAPDKSGLPSDRFSAERTGGSVSTLTIQRTQQEDSAVYLCASAPALLLAKNIQYFGAGTRLSVL.

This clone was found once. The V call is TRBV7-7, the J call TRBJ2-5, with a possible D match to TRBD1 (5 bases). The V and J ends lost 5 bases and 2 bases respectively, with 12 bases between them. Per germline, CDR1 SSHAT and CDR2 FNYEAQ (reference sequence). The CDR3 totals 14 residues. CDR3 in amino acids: CASSPSGLQETQYF. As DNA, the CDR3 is TGTGCCAGCAGCCCATCAGGGCTTCAAGAGACCCAGTACTTC.

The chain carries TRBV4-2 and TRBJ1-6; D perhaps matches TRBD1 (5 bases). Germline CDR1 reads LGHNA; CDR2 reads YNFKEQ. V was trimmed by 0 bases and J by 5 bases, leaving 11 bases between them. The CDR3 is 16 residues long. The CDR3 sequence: CASSQDLGGNNSPLHF. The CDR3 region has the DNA TGTGCCAGCAGCCAAGATCTGGGGGGGAATAATTCACCCCTCCACTTT.

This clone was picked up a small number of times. As DNA, the CDR3 is TGTGCCAGCAGCGATTGGGGGAGACAAGGGGGACCATATGGCTACACCTTC. Translating it yields CASSDWGRQGGPYGYTF. This rearrangement joins TRBV7-9 to TRBJ1-2; TRBD1 is a possible D gene (6 bases). V gave up 5 bases and J gave up 5 bases, with 24 bases separating them. The CDR3 covers 17 residues. Germline V lookup: CDR1 SEHNR, CDR2 FQNEAQ (reference sequence).

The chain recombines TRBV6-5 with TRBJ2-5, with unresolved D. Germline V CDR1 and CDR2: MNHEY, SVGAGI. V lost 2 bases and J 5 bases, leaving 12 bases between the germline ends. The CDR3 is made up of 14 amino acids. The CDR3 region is CASSYALKLETQYF. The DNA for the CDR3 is TGTGCCAGCAGTTACGCCCTAAAACTGGAGACCCAGTACTTC.

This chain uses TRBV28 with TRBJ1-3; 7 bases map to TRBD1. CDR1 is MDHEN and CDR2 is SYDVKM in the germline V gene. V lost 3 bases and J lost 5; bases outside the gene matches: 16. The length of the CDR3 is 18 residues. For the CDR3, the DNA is TGTGCCAGCAGTTTTAATTCACGGCGGGGGACAGTCAGAAACACCATATATTTT. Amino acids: CASSFNSRRGTVRNTIYF.

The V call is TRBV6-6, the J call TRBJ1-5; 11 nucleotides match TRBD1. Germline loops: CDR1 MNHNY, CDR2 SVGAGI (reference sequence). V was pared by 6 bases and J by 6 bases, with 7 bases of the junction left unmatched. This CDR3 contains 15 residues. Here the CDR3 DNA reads TGTGCCAGCAGAACCGGGACAGGGGGAATTCAGCCCCAGCATTTT. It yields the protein CASRTGTGGIQPQHF.

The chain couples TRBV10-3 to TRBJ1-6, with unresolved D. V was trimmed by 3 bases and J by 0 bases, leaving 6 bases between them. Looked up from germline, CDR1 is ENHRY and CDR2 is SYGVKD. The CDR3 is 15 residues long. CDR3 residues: CAISDRNSYNSPLHF. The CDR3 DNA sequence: TGTGCCATCAGTGACAGGAACTCCTATAATTCACCCCTCCACTTT.

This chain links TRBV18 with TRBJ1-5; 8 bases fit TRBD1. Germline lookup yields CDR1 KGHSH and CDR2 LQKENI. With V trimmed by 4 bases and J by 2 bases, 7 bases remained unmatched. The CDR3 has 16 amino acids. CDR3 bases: TGTGCCAGCTCACGTACACAGGGGGGGGGCAATCAGCCCCAGCATTTT. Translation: CASSRTQGGGNQPQHF.

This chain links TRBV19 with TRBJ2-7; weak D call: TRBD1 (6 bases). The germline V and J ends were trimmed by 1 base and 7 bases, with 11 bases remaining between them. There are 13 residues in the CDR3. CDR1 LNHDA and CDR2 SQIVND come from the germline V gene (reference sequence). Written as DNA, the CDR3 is TGTGCCAGTAGTATAGGGCCGGGACAAGAGCAGTACTTC. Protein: CASSIGPGQEQYF.

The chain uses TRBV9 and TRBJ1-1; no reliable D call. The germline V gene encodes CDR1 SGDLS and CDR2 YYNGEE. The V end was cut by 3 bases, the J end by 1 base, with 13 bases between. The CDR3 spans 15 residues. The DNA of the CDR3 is TGTGCCAGCAGCGCCGGGCCTAATGGGAACACTGAAGCTTTCTTT. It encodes CASSAGPNGNTEAFF.

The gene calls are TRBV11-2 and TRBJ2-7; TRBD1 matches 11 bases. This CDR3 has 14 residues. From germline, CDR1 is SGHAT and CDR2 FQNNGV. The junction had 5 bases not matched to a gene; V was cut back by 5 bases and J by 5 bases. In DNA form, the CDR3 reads TGTGCCAGCAGCCCAAGGACAGGGGGCGACGAGCAGTACTTC. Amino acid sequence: CASSPRTGGDEQYF.

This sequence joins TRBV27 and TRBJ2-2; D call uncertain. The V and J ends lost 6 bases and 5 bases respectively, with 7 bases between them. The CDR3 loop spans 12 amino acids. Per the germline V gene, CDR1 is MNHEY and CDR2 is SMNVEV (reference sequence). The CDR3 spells CASRILTGELFF. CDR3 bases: TGTGCCAGCAGGATCCTTACCGGGGAGCTGTTTTTT.

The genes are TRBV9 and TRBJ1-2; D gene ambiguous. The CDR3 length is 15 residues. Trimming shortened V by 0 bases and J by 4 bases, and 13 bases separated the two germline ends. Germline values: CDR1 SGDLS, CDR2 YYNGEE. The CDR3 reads CASSVGGIGPYGYTF. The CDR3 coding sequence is TGTGCCAGCAGCGTAGGAGGCATTGGCCCCTATGGCTACACCTTC.

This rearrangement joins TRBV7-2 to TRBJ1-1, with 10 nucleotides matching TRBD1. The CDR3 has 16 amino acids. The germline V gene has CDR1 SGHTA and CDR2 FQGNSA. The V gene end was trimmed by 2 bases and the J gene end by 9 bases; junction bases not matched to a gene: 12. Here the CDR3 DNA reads TGTGCCAGCAGCTTATCTCTAGGGGGACAGGGGAAGAAAGCTTTCTTT. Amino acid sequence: CASSLSLGGQGKKAFF.

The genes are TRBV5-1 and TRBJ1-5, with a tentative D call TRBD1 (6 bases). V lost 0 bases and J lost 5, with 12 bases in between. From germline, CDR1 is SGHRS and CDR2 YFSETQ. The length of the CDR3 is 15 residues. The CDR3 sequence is CASSLEGELYQPQHF. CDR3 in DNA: TGCGCCAGCAGCTTGGAGGGGGAGCTCTATCAGCCCCAGCATTTT.